A single sample is the source of the 8 T cell receptor beta chains below, sequenced in a study of blood T cell repertoires in COVID-19. The repertoire was sequenced with immunoSEQ multiplex PCR; TCRdb's copy has only in-frame clones and lacks some. The sample shows 140,000 to 150,000 clones, more than 65% of them seen only once. Sequencing input: peripheral blood. These receptors originate from a man aged 60 to 75 with acute or convalescent COVID-19.

The chain uses TRBV5-1 and TRBJ2-5; possibly TRBD1 for D (6 bases). Germline V gene sequence: CDR1 SGHRS, CDR2 YFSETQ. Trimming left V 0 bases short and J 4 bases short, with 13 bases between. The CDR3 has 15 amino acids. For the CDR3, the DNA is TGCGCCAGCAGCTTGGCCGTGGGCAGGGGAGAGACCCAGTACTTC. Translating it yields CASSLAVGRGETQYF.

This rearrangement joins TRBV19 to TRBJ2-6; D perhaps matches TRBD1 (6 bases). V was shortened by 8 bases and J by 2 bases, with 19 bases between the two germline ends. Germline V gene sequence: CDR1 LNHDA, CDR2 SQIVND (reference sequence). The CDR3 covers 17 residues. The CDR3 nucleotides read TGTGCCAGTTCCTCGACAGGCCGGGCAACTGGGGCCAACGTCCTGACTTTC. This encodes CASSSTGRATGANVLTF.

The genes are TRBV7-2 and TRBJ1-3; no reliable D call. The CDR3 length is 12 residues. The V end was cut by 4 bases, the J end by 4 bases, with 5 bases between. The germline CDR1 and CDR2 sequences are SGHTA and FQGNSA. CDR3 sequence: CASSSQGNTIYF. CDR3 nucleotide sequence: TGTGCCAGCAGCTCGCAGGGAAACACCATATATTTT.

This chain links TRBV5-6 with TRBJ2-7; TRBD1 agrees at 7 bases. The CDR3 spans 15 residues. The trim removed 2 bases at V and 5 bases at J, leaving 10 bases unmatched. Germline CDR1 SGHDT, CDR2 YYEEEE. For the CDR3, the DNA is TGTGCCAGCAGCTTAGAGGGGACAGCTTACAACGAGCAGTACTTC. Protein product: CASSLEGTAYNEQYF. The whole variable domain, filled in from reference TRBV5-6 and TRBJ2-7, reads DAGVTQSPTHLIKTRGQQVTLRCSPKSGHDTVSWYQQALGQGPQFIFQYYEEEERQRGNFPDRFSGHQFPNYSSELNVNALLLGDSALYLCASSLEGTAYNEQYFGPGTRLTVT.

J is TRBJ2-1 and V is TRBV6-5; 7 nucleotides align to TRBD1. Losses at the gene ends were 6 bases for V and 5 bases for J; bases not matched to a gene: 10. Germline loops: CDR1 MNHEY, CDR2 SVGAGI. CDR3 length equals 15 residues. CDR3 protein: CASRVVQGIDNEQFF. CDR3 coding DNA: TGTGCCAGCAGGGTCGTACAGGGGATTGACAATGAGCAGTTCTTC.

The V call is TRBV6-1, the J call TRBJ2-5; 13 positions agree with TRBD2. The V gene's germline CDR1 is MNHNS and CDR2 SASEGT. V gave up 5 bases and J gave up 4 bases; unmatched junction bases: 4. The CDR3 loop spans 15 amino acids. The CDR3 DNA reads TGTGCCAGCAGTTCCAGACTAGCGGGAGGAGAGACCCAGTACTTC. As protein: CASSSRLAGGETQYF.

The chain combines TRBV5-6 with TRBJ2-1; TRBD2 agrees at 10 bases. Germline CDR1 reads SGHDT; CDR2 reads YYEEEE. Unmatched junction bases numbered 4, after V lost 3 bases and J lost 4 bases. This CDR3 region has 15 residues. The CDR3 spells CASSSGTSAYNEQFF. The CDR3 nucleotides read TGTGCCAGCAGCTCCGGGACTAGCGCGTACAATGAGCAGTTCTTC.

The rearrangement uses TRBV29-1 and TRBJ2-6; TRBD1 matches 12 bases. This CDR3 has 19 residues. Germline values: CDR1 SQVTM, CDR2 ANQGSEA. V shed 2 bases and J 1 base; nucleotides not matched to a gene: 9. DNA of the CDR3: TGCAGCGTTGAAAGCGGGACAGGGGGCGCGCTTTCTGGGGCCAACGTCCTGACTTTC. This sequence encodes CSVESGTGGALSGANVLTF.